Below, 16 T cell receptor beta chains from the same sample are listed, as sequenced in a study of blood T cell repertoires in COVID-19. Here immunoSEQ multiplex PCR was the method, and the copy in TCRdb shows in-frame clones only, minus some. The sample comprises 45,000 to 65,000 clones, around 87% of which are singletons, and 7.8% rests with the top ten. Sequenced: peripheral blood. The receptors originated from a man aged 50 to 60 with active COVID-19.

The rearrangement uses TRBV2 and TRBJ1-1; TRBD1 might be the D (6 bases). The CDR3 spans 13 residues. With 6 bases removed from V and 3 bases from J, the gap between germline ends came to 11 bases. Germline loops: CDR1 SNHLY, CDR2 FYNNEI. The CDR3 nucleotides read TGTGCCAGCAGGTGGGGGCCGGACACTGAAGCTTTCTTT. This gives the protein CASRWGPDTEAFF. Looking up the rest from reference TRBV2 and TRBJ1-1 gives the full variable domain: EPEVTQTPSHQVTQMGQEVILRCVPISNHLYFYWYRQILGQKVEFLVSFYNNEISEKSEIFDDQFSVERPDGSNFTLKIRSTKLEDSAMYFCASRWGPDTEAFFGQGTRLTVV.

The rearrangement uses TRBV3-1 (or the pseudogene TRBV3-2) and TRBJ2-1, with D perhaps matching TRBD2 (6 bases). With 5 bases removed from V and 4 bases from J, the gap between germline ends came to 15 bases. CDR3 length: 15 amino acids. Germline V gene data show CDR1 as LGHDT and CDR2 as YNNKEL (reference sequence). CDR3 residues: CASSATWDSYNEQFF. In DNA form, the CDR3 reads TGTGCCAGCAGCGCCACATGGGACTCATACAATGAGCAGTTCTTC.

V and J are TRBV7-8 and TRBJ2-3; no clear D. CDR1 is SGHVS, CDR2 FQNEAQ, per germline. This CDR3 has 14 residues. With 3 bases removed from V and 4 bases from J, the gap between germline ends came to 11 bases. Here the CDR3 reads CASSFRSLSDTQYF. The CDR3 DNA follows: TGTGCCAGCAGCTTTAGAAGTTTATCAGATACGCAGTATTTT.

The V call is TRBV6-5, the J call TRBJ2-7, with TRBD2 as a possible D gene (6 bases). The CDR3 sequence is 11 residues long. The germline CDR1 and CDR2 sequences are MNHEY and SVGAGI. Trimming cost V 8 bases and J 5 bases, with 10 bases left between them. CDR3 coding DNA: TGTGCCAGCCTAAAGCGGGACGAGCAGTACTTC. Residues: CASLKRDEQYF.

The chain couples TRBV7-9 to TRBJ2-1, with TRBD2 matching over 9 bases. V lost 5 bases to trimming and J lost 8 bases; unmatched junction nucleotides: 7. Germline V gene sequence: CDR1 SEHNR, CDR2 FQNEAQ (reference sequence). This CDR3 contains 14 residues. As DNA, the CDR3 is TGTGCCAGCAGCAGACTAGCGGCGAAAGATGAGCAGTTCTTC. This gives the protein CASSRLAAKDEQFF.

The gene calls are TRBV30 and TRBJ1-1, with D tentatively TRBD1 (5 bases). Per the germline V gene, CDR1 is GTSNPN and CDR2 is SVGIG (reference sequence). The CDR3 covers 13 residues. V dropped 2 bases and J dropped 1 base, with 8 bases sitting between them. The CDR3 DNA reads as TGTGCCTGGAGTCCCCAGGGGAACACTGAAGCTTTCTTT. It codes for CAWSPQGNTEAFF. Using reference TRBV30 and TRBJ1-1 for the parts outside the CDR3, the full variable domain is SQTIHQWPATLVQPVGSPLSLECTVEGTSNPNLYWYRQAAGRGLQLLFYSVGIGQISSEVPQNLSASRPQDRQFILSSKKLLLSDSGFYLCAWSPQGNTEAFFGQGTRLTVV.

The rearrangement links TRBV4-1 to TRBJ1-5, with D tentatively TRBD1 (6 bases). The V end lost 1 base, the J end lost 1 base, and 11 bases lay between the germline ends. Germline CDR1 is MGHRA and CDR2 is YSYEKL. This CDR3 has 16 amino acids. This CDR3 reads CASSQGGRNSNQPQHF. CDR3 DNA: TGCGCCAGCAGCCAAGGGGGGCGGAACAGCAATCAGCCCCAGCATTTT.

The chain has TRBV4-1 and TRBJ1-4; D is undetermined. CDR3 size: 13 residues. CDR1 is MGHRA, CDR2 YSYEKL, per germline. The V and J ends lost 7 bases and 3 bases respectively, with 9 bases between them. In nucleotides, the CDR3 is TGCGCCAGCACCCCCTCCTCTAATGAAAAACTGTTTTTT. Protein: CASTPSSNEKLFF.

The genes are TRBV7-8 and TRBJ2-3, with 13 bases identical to TRBD2. The CDR3 runs 16 residues. The germline V gene has CDR1 SGHVS and CDR2 FQNEAQ. J lost 4 bases, V lost 4 bases, and 5 bases had no gene match. The CDR3 region has the DNA TGTGCCAGCAGCTCCCGGACTAGCGGGGGCCCAGATACGCAGTATTTT. Encoded protein: CASSSRTSGGPDTQYF.

The chain couples TRBV9 to TRBJ1-1, with 7 nucleotides matching TRBD1. This CDR3 has 15 amino acids. Germline lookup yields CDR1 SGDLS and CDR2 YYNGEE. The V and J ends lost 0 bases and 5 bases, in that order; junction bases with no gene match: 7. The CDR3 DNA is TGTGCCAGCAGCGTAGATCCCTCCAGGGGGACTGAAGCTTTCTTT. Residues: CASSVDPSRGTEAFF.

This chain joins TRBV6-6 and TRBJ2-3, with 10 nucleotides matching TRBD2. CDR1 MNHNY and CDR2 SVGAGI come from the germline V gene (reference sequence). The CDR3 extends over 15 amino acids. Trimming took 5 bases from V and 1 from J; bases not matched to a gene: 3. CDR3 loop: CASSPGTSGTDTQYF. CDR3 sequence (DNA): TGTGCCAGCAGTCCGGGGACTAGCGGCACAGATACGCAGTATTTT.

This clone turned up a few times. V usage is TRBV7-2 and J usage is TRBJ1-1; 7 nucleotides match TRBD1. V gave up 5 bases and J gave up 10 bases; unmatched junction bases: 10. Germline V lookup: CDR1 SGHTA, CDR2 FQGNSA. The CDR3 totals 13 residues. The DNA of the CDR3 is TGTGCCAGCAGCCTGGGGACAGCCAGAACAGCTTTCTTT. Encoded protein: CASSLGTARTAFF.

This clone appeared a single time. The chain joins TRBV5-1 to TRBJ1-1; D gene ambiguous. The germline gives CDR1 SGHRS, CDR2 YFSETQ. The CDR3 covers 12 residues. V was shortened by 1 base and J by 7 bases, with 8 bases between the two germline ends. The CDR3 here is CASSLPTDEAFF. CDR3 bases: TGCGCCAGCAGCTTGCCAACTGATGAAGCTTTCTTT.

J is TRBJ1-1 and V is TRBV28; the D is unclear. The CDR3 is 14 residues long. Germline CDR1 MDHEN, CDR2 SYDVKM. Trimming took 5 bases from V and 5 from J, leaving 15 bases between them. For the CDR3, the DNA is TGTGCCAGCAGTCCCCCAGGATATCTGACTGAAGCTTTCTTT. Translation: CASSPPGYLTEAFF.

This clone showed up just once. This chain joins TRBV6-2 or TRBV6-3 and TRBJ2-1; TRBD2 matches at 10 bases. Germline CDR1 and CDR2: MNHEY and SVGEGT. With 4 bases clipped from V and 5 bases from J, the junction kept 14 bases outside the gene matches. The CDR3 is made up of 18 amino acids. The CDR3 sequence: CASSSPPASGRAHNEQFF. The DNA of the CDR3 is TGTGCCAGCAGTTCCCCACCGGCAAGCGGGAGGGCCCACAATGAGCAGTTCTTC.

V is TRBV6-5 and J is TRBJ1-2; 10 nucleotides agree with TRBD1. V dropped 7 bases and J dropped 9; count of bases not matched to a gene: 11. This CDR3 spans 14 amino acids. From germline, CDR1 is MNHEY and CDR2 SVGAGI. The CDR3 sequence is CASTPGGTGDRYTF. CDR3 DNA sequence: TGTGCCAGCACCCCGGGGGGGACAGGGGACCGCTACACCTTC.